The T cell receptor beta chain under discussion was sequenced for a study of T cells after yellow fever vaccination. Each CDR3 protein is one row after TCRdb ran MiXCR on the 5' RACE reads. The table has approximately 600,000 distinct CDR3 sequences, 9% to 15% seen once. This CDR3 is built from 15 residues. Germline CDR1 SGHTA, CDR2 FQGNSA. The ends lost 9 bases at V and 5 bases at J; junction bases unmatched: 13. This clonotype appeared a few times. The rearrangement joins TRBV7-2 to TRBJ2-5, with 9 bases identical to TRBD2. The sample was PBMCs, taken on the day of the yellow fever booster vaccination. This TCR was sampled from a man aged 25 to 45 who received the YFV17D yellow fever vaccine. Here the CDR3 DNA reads TGTGCCAGTGGTCGGGCTAGCGGGAAGGGGGAGACCCAGTACTTC. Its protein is CASGRASGKGETQYF.